This is a list of T cell receptor beta chains from one sample in a study of type 1 and type 2 diabetes patients. A single record per CDR3 protein comes from TCRdb applying MiXCR to the multiplex PCR reads. Among about 250,000 distinct CDR3 sequences listed, more than 45% were seen once. The source material was peripheral blood mononuclear cells (PBMCs). The receptors stem from a man in his late teens or twenties with type 2 diabetes. CDR3s include the opening cysteine and the closing phenylalanine or tryptophan. A D gene is named only where the DNA matches it firmly. Clone size, where shown, is once, few, many, or a class for clones that have expanded.

clone_size,j_call,v_call,d_call,cdr3_aa,cdr3_nt
few,TRBJ1-2,TRBV5-1,-,CASSSEGQLNYGYTF,TGCGCCAGCAGCTCTGAAGGACAGCTTAACTATGGCTACACCTTC
-,TRBJ2-1,TRBV7-2,-,CASSPGHQNNEQFF,TGTGCCAGCAGTCCAGGACATCAAAACAATGAGCAGTTCTTC
-,TRBJ2-3,TRBV30,-,CAWSVGGGLGTQYF,TGTGCCTGGAGTGTAGGGGGAGGTCTCGGTACGCAGTATTTT
many,TRBJ2-7,TRBV2,TRBD2,CASTLAGGRAKQYF,TGTGCCAGCACCTTAGCGGGGGGAAGGGCGAAGCAGTACTTC
-,TRBJ1-1,TRBV6-6,-,CASSDRDRAEAFF,TGTGCCAGCAGTGACCGGGACCGAGCTGAAGCTTTCTTT
once,TRBJ1-2,TRBV7-2,-,CASSLKSGTDKQNYGYTF,TGTGCCAGCAGCTTAAAATCCGGGACCGACAAGCAGAACTATGGCTACACCTTC
-,TRBJ2-1,TRBV12-5,TRBD2,CASGSSGSSYNEQFF,TGTGCTAGTGGTTCGAGCGGGAGCTCCTACAATGAGCAGTTCTTC
-,TRBJ2-1,TRBV30,-,CAWAHSPPQFF,TGTGCCTGGGCCCATAGCCCCCCCCAGTTCTTC
-,TRBJ2-5,TRBV20-1,-,CSASWDQETQYF,TGCAGTGCTAGCTGGGATCAAGAGACCCAGTACTTC
-,TRBJ1-5,TRBV15,-,CATSREGTQPQRF,TGTGCCACCAGCAGAGAAGGGACTCAGCCCCAGCGTTTT
-,TRBJ1-4,TRBV30,-,CAWGPGPHRKRKLFF,TGTGCCTGGGGACCCGGACCCCACAGAAAGAGAAAACTGTTTTTT
few,TRBJ2-7,TRBV29-1,TRBD1,CSAQGAPRNEQYF,TGCAGCGCCCAGGGGGCGCCTCGTAACGAGCAGTACTTC
many,TRBJ2-1,TRBV7-3,-,CASSLSNNEQFF,TGTGCCAGCAGCTTATCGAACAATGAGCAGTTCTTC
few,TRBJ2-5,TRBV7-8,-,CASSSKPEGETQYF,TGTGCCAGCAGCTCCAAGCCGGAGGGAGAGACCCAGTACTTC
many,TRBJ2-5,TRBV2,-,CASSEIPRDQYF,TGTGCCAGCAGTGAGATCCCCCGGGACCAGTACTTC
few,TRBJ2-7,TRBV6-1,-,CASSYGQRDYEQYF,TGTGCCAGCAGTTATGGCCAGAGGGACTACGAGCAGTACTTC
many,TRBJ1-1,TRBV20-1,TRBD1,CSAGMQGAEGTEAFF,TGCAGTGCTGGGATGCAGGGGGCGGAAGGCACTGAAGCTTTCTTT
few,TRBJ1-1,TRBV6-6,-,CASRSGGLNTEAFF,TGTGCCAGCAGATCCGGTGGGTTGAACACTGAAGCTTTCTTT
-,TRBJ1-1,TRBV7-9,-,CASSPQGTEAFF,TGTGCCAGCAGCCCCCAGGGCACTGAAGCTTTCTTT
many,TRBJ1-1,TRBV30,-,CAWSVEGSEAFF,TGTGCCTGGAGTGTTGAGGGGAGTGAAGCTTTCTTT
-,TRBJ1-1,TRBV28,-,CASTLGGSATEAFF,TGTGCCAGCACGCTCGGGGGATCGGCCACTGAAGCTTTCTTT
-,TRBJ1-1,TRBV5-1,-,CASTQENTEAFF,TGCGCCAGTACACAGGAGAACACTGAAGCTTTCTTT
-,TRBJ1-2,TRBV2,-,CASSLGSYGYTF,TGTGCCAGCAGTTTAGGGAGTTATGGCTACACCTTC
-,TRBJ1-4,TRBV7-9,TRBD1,CASSSETGRREKLFF,TGTGCCAGCAGCTCTGAGACAGGGCGTCGGGAAAAACTGTTTTTT
-,TRBJ2-1,TRBV6-1,-,CAIRTGLYNEQFF,TGTGCCATCAGGACCGGACTCTACAATGAGCAGTTCTTC
few,TRBJ2-1,TRBV4-2,-,CASSQAGAAYNEQFF,TGTGCCAGCAGCCAAGCAGGGGCCGCGTACAATGAGCAGTTCTTC